This TCR beta chain was recorded in a study of CD8+ T cells in alopecia areata. Study-wide context: Female approximately 6-11-week-old C3H/HeJ recipients received skin from approximately 6-13-month-old C3H/HeJ graft donors with spontaneous alopecia.

Germline trimming cut 2 bases from V and 2 bases from J; bases unmatched to any gene: 8. This CDR3 spans 16 amino acids. Germline CDR1 LGHNA, CDR2 YNLKQL (reference sequence). Pooled cells of cutaneous lymph node origin were sorted on CD4, CD8alpha, NKG2D, NKG2ACE and other markers. This clone was seen a few times. Germline and genes: mouse. With the read ending 4 residues before the CDR3 end, the germline J gene is used to fill in that end. TCR sequencing used cDNA made by reverse transcription of extracted RNA. The data were produced by immunoSEQ multiplex PCR, yet TCRdb's version contains in-frame clones alone and is incomplete. This sample carries 200,000 to 300,000 clones and no singletons, and more than 0.95% goes to the top ten.

The rearrangement uses TRBV5 and TRBJ1-2; 7 nucleotides match TRBD1. This receptor was identified in a C3H/HeJ mouse with alopecia areata. This strain's MHC haplotype is H2-k. The sequenced sample consisted of CD4+ T cells sorted from a lymph node. Incomplete CDR3 DNA: TGTGCCAGCAGCCAAACAATCCCCAGGGGGAACTCC. Translating it yields CASSQTIPRGNS. The whole CDR3 sequence reads CASSQTIPRGNSDYTF.